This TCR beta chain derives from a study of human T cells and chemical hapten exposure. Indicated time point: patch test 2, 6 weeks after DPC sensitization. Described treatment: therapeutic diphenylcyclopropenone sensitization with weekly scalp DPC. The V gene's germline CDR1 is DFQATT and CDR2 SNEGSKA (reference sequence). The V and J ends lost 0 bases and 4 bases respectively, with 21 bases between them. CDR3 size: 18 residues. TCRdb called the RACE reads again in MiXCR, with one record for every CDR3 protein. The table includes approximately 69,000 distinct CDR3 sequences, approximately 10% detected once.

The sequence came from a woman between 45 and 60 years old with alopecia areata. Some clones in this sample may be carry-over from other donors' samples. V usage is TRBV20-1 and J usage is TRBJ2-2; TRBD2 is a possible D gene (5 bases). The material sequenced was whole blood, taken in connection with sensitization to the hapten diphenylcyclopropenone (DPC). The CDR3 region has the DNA TGCAGTGCTAGAGATTCCCCGCTAGCTCCCACTGGCACCGGGGAGCTGTTTTTT. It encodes CSARDSPLAPTGTGELFF.